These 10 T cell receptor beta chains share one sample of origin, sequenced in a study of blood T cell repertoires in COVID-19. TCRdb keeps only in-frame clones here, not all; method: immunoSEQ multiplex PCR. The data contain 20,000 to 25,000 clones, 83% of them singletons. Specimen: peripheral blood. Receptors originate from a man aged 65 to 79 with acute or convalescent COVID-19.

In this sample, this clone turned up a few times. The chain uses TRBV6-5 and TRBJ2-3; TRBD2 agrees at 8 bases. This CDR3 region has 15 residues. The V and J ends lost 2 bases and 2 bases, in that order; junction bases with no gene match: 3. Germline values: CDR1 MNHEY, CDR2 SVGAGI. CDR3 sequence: CASSYGRGVTDTQYF. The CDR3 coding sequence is TGTGCCAGCAGTTACGGGCGGGGGGTCACAGATACGCAGTATTTT.

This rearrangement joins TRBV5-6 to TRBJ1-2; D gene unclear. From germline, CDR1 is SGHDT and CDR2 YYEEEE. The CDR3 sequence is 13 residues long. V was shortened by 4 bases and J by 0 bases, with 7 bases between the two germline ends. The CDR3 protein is CASSPPSNYGYTF. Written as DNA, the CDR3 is TGTGCCAGCAGCCCCCCGTCTAACTATGGCTACACCTTC.

The CDR3 loop reads CASSYSRQGPYGYTF. CDR3 nucleotide sequence: TGTGCCAGCAGCTATTCACGACAGGGACCCTATGGCTACACCTTC. The chain links TRBV7-9 to TRBJ1-2; 7 bases line up with TRBD1. The ends lost 4 bases at V and 4 bases at J; junction bases unmatched: 9. Germline-derived CDR1 and CDR2 are SEHNR and FQNEAQ (reference sequence). The CDR3 extends over 15 amino acids.

The CDR3 region is CASSQPQGPNSPLHF. In nucleotides, the CDR3 is TGCGCCAGCAGTCAACCGCAGGGCCCCAACTCACCCCTCCACTTT. V usage is TRBV23-1 and J usage is TRBJ1-6; possibly TRBD1 for D (5 bases). TRBV23-1 is marked as an open reading frame, function uncertain. The CDR3 runs to 15 residues. V lost 2 bases, J lost 10 bases, and 15 bases lay in between.

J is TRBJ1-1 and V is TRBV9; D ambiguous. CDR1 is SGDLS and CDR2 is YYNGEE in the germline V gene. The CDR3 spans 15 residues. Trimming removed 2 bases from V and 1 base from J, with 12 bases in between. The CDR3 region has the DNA TGTGCCAGCAGCGTCCGTGCCAGACAGAACACTGAAGCTTTCTTT. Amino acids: CASSVRARQNTEAFF.

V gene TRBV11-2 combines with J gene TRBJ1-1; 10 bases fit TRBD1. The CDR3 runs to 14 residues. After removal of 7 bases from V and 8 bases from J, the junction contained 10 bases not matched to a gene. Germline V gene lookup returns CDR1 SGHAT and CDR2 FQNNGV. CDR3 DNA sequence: TGTGCCAGCACCCCCACGGGACAGGGGTCCGAAGCTTTCTTT. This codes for CASTPTGQGSEAFF.

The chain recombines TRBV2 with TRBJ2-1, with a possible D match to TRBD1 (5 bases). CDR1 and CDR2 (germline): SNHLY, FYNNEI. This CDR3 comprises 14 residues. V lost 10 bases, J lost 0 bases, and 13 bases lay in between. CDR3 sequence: CATKTGSSYNEQFF. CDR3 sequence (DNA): TGTGCCACCAAAACAGGTAGCTCCTACAATGAGCAGTTCTTC.

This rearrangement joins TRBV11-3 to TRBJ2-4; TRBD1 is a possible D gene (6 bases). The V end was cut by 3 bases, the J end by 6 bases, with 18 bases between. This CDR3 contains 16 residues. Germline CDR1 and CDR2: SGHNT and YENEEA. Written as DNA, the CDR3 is TGTGCCAGCAGCTTGGGGGACACCCCGGATATAAACATTCAGTACTTC. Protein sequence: CASSLGDTPDINIQYF.

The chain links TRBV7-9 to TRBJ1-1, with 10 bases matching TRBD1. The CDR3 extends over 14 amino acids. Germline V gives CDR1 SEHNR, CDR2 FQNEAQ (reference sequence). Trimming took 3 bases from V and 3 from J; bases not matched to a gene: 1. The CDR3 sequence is CASSLTGGDTEAFF. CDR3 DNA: TGTGCCAGCAGCTTGACAGGGGGCGACACTGAAGCTTTCTTT.

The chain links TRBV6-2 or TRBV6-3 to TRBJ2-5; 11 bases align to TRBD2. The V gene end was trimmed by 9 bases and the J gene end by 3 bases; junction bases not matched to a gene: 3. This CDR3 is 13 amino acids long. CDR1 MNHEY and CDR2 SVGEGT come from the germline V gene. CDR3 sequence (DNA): TGTGCCAGTAGCGGGAGGGTCGAAGAGACCCAGTACTTC. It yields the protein CASSGRVEETQYF.